This T cell receptor (beta chain) was identified during a study of cytomegalovirus exposure and HLA in healthy donors. V lost 6 bases to trimming and J lost 5 bases; unmatched junction nucleotides: 10. The germline CDR1 and CDR2 sequences are MDHEN and SYDVKM. This CDR3 region has 15 residues. With 60 Vbeta and 13 Jbeta primers, the PCR was carried out. Clones were read by immunoSEQ multiplex PCR, and TCRdb kept only the in-frame ones, dropping some. Here the sample spans fewer than 200,000 clones, around 85% being singletons. Sequences were obtained from PBMCs. The rearrangement uses TRBV28 and TRBJ2-7, with 10 bases matching TRBD1. The clonotype comes from a human donor in good health. CDR3 region: CASSDPGQGTDEQYF. As DNA, the CDR3 is TGTGCCAGCAGCGACCCGGGACAGGGGACCGACGAGCAGTACTTC. The full variable domain, rest sourced from reference TRBV28 and TRBJ2-7, is DVKVTQSSRYLVKRTGEKVFLECVQDMDHENMFWYRQDPGLGLRLIYFSYDVKMKEKGDIPEGYSVSREKKERFSLILESASTNQTSMYLCASSDPGQGTDEQYFGPGTRLTVT.